The clone carrying this TCR beta chain has just a few counts. The data were obtained in a study of T cells of healthy individuals. MiXCR, applied by TCRdb to the 5' RACE reads, yields one record per CDR3 protein. The sample carries 95,000 to 100,000 distinct CDR3 sequences, approximately 16% recorded once. CDR1 LNHDA and CDR2 SQIVND come from the germline V gene (reference sequence). Trimming cost V 4 bases and J 3 bases, with 12 bases left between them. The CDR3 extends over 14 amino acids. The genes are TRBV19 and TRBJ1-2; possibly TRBD1 for D (6 bases). The receptor's source is a human donor in good health. The CDR3 DNA reads as TGTGCCAGTAGTACCCAGACAGGCTACTATGGCTACACCTTC. Translating gives CASSTQTGYYGYTF.